The table lists the clone carrying this T cell receptor (beta chain) with a few counts. Its antigen is unknown. RNA transcripts provided the template for amplifying TCR beta CDR3 regions. HTBI-primed RT-PCR formed the first round, and a multiplex PCR formed the second. Each CDR3 protein is one row after TCRdb ran MiXCR on the multiplex PCR reads. The sample records about 590,000 distinct CDR3 sequences, less than 45% being singletons. Included hyperthyroidism patients were aged 18 to 65 and newly diagnosed (under 2 months' duration). These data come from a study of Graves' ophthalmopathy and Graves' hyperthyroidism. Study overall: Being free of ophthalmopathy for 18 months of follow-up defined stable hyperthyroidism.

Whole-study findings and limits: Most expanded clonotypes from thyroid (those above 0.001 frequency) were also found in blood.

The material sequenced was peripheral blood or thyroid tissue (not recorded which). The TCR originated in an adult man with Graves' hyperthyroidism.

CDR3 sequence: CATSRGPDTQYF. CDR3 DNA sequence: TGTGCCACCAGCAGAGGACCAGATACGCAGTATTTT. V is TRBV15 and J is TRBJ2-3; D remains ambiguous. Germline-derived CDR1 and CDR2 are LNHNV and YYDKDF (reference sequence). The CDR3 runs 12 residues. The ends were cut back, 1 base at V and 4 bases at J, with 3 bases in the middle.